This T cell receptor beta chain was retrieved from a study of shared clonotypes between healthy human individuals. Study results and caveats: The study found about 5% of naive CD4 clonotypes shared across four donors. Naive subsets usually exceeded memory subsets in estimated richness.

A note on this clone: Its specificity is unknown. The same CDR3 is also encoded by other DNA sequences in this sample.

Method: immunoSEQ multiplex PCR; TCRdb's copy keeps in-frame clones and lacks some. The sample lists roughly 700,000 clones; roughly 70% were seen once. V lost 6 bases, J lost 0 bases, and 5 bases stayed unmatched. The CDR3 has 14 amino acids. Germline-derived CDR1 and CDR2 are KGHSH and LQKENI. The specimen was memory CD4+ T cells sorted from blood. This sample's subset: CD45RA-negative fraction. The TCR originated in a woman aged 25-40 years in good health. The rearrangement links TRBV18 to TRBJ2-7, with 7 positions matching TRBD2. This CDR3 reads CASSPSSGSYEQYF. The CDR3 DNA sequence: TGTGCCAGCTCGCCCTCTAGCGGCTCCTACGAGCAGTACTTC.